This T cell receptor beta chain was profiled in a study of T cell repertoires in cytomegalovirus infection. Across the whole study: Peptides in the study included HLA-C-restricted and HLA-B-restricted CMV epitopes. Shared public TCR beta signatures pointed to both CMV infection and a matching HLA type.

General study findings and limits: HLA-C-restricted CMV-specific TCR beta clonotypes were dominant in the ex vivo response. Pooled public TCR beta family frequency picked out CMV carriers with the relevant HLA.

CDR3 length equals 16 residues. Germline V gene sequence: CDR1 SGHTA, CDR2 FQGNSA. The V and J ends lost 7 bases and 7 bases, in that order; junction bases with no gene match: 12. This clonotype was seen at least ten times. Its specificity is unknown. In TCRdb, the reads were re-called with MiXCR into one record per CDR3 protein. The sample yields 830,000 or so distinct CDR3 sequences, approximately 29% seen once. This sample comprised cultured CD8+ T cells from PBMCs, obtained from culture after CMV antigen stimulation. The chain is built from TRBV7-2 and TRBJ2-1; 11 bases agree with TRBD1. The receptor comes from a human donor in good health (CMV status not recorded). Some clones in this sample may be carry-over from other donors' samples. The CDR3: CASTDERDRGLNEQFF. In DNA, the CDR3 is TGTGCCAGCACCGACGAACGGGACAGGGGGTTAAATGAGCAGTTCTTC.